This T cell receptor (beta chain) stems from a study of beta chain features in type 1 diabetes listed by TCRdb under 2018. At the level of the whole study: Mean age, gender distribution, total cell number and subset yield did not differ between patients and healthy donors. Across all samples, some 99 million sorted cells were examined, and cell number per subset correlated strongly with RNA yield. The study compared the TCRB repertoires of sorted circulating CD4+ T cell subsets in recently diagnosed type 1 diabetes patients with those in matched healthy donors. Regulatory and stem cell-like memory subsets were obtained from only 8 patients and roughly eight healthy donors, while naive and central memory subsets were obtained from all 30 or so donors. Here is what the overall study found, with its caveats: PCR may preferentially amplify shorter templates, but because patient and control samples were amplified and corrected together, any resulting skew would affect both groups equally. A moderate but significant shortening of TCRB CDR3 length was observed in type 1 diabetes patients in all four CD4+ subsets. Because cDNA rather than genomic DNA was sequenced, highly expressing activated cells could have been over-represented, although no difference in activation and CD3 levels was found between groups. Naive, central memory and regulatory TCRB repertoires appeared more similar among patients than among healthy donors. HLA sub-analyses involved small numbers of individuals, so any influence of HLA type on TCRB rearrangement remained unresolved. At VDJ recombination sites, patients with type 1 diabetes made fewer insertions and deleted more nucleotides, a pattern implying thymic rearrangement abnormalities.

A single peripheral blood draw of 90 to 150 mL on average was collected from each donor into heparinised tubes. A BD FACSAria II and a panel including CD45RO, CCR7, CD25, CD127, CD95 and CD27 were used to sort naive, central memory, regulatory and stem cell-like memory CD4+ T cells. A purity above 98% was achieved for all sorted populations. PBMCs were isolated right away by Lymphoprep density gradient centrifugation and were stained directly, without culture. Samples were stained and sorted in pairs, with one healthy donor and one patient per experiment, so that batch effects were minimized. All of the isolated RNA was reverse transcribed with the High Capacity cDNA Reverse Transcription Kit, so expressed TCRB transcripts were sequenced. Naive, central memory and regulatory T cell samples underwent deep immunoSEQ sequencing, averaging about 3.5 million total reads per sample. After sorted cells were lysed in RLT buffer, RNA was extracted with DNase-treated RNeasy Micro or Mini kits, with the choice depending on cell number. Each cell subset was processed on its own to prevent cross-contamination, while patient and healthy donor samples were processed together. TCRB sequences were amplified from cDNA with the immunoSEQ multiplex PCR, producing 87-bp fragments spanning the CDR3 region. The amplicons were sequenced using the Illumina HiSeq platform. Regarding the original processing steps: Synthetic template baselines were used to correct PCR bias computationally, reads within Hamming distance 2 were collapsed, and singletons that could not be merged were discarded. Reads were aligned to IMGT to assign V, D and J genes, CDR3 length, and insertions or deletions at six rearrangement sites. Within each subset, clonotype counts were normalized to sorted cell number, and only after that were true diversity and Gini coefficients computed with the tcR R package. Repertoire sharing was quantified using the overlap coefficient calculated on TCRB nucleotide sequences. Out-of-frame TCRB sequences from naive cells were analyzed to stand in for the pre-selection repertoire. TCRdb obtained this table from immuneACCESS and retained in-frame rearrangements with V and J assigned. These tables miss some clones; where compared with another copy, unresolved V genes account for less than half of the shortfall, and the remainder is unexplained. That table gives V, J and clone size, and the DNA gave D and trimming. Counted in this sample were 600,000 to 650,000 clones; 15% of them appeared once. Approximately 0.093% of the sample rests with the top ten.

This clone turned up a few times. It has no known antigen specificity. Within one base of it there is no much larger clone, and no base qualities were kept. This receptor was taken from a man aged 18 to 29 in good health. The sequenced sample was naive CD4+ T cells from blood. The cell subset or site label for this specimen denotes: true naive CD4+ T cells.

The bases are TGTGCCAGCTCACCTCTAGCGGGAGGGGCAGATACGCAGTATTTT. It translates as CASSPLAGGADTQYF. The V and J genes are TRBV18 and TRBJ2-3, and TRBD2 aligns with 12 junction nucleotides. Here V drops 3 bases and J drops 4 bases, and the junction holds 2 bases not matched to any gene. Sequences KGHSH (CDR1) and LQKENI (CDR2) are obtained from the germline V gene. Counted from cysteine to phenylalanine, this CDR3 has 15 amino acids. The sequence is cut down to CDR3 DNA, 45 bases in frame from base 1. Here the CDR3 is joined to the reference TRBV18 and TRBJ2-3 genes, and the full variable domain is: NAGVMQNPRHLVRRRGQEARLRCSPMKGHSHVYWYRQLPEEGLKFMVYLQKENIIDESGMPKERFSAEFPKEGPSILRIQQVVRGDSAAYFCASSPLAGGADTQYFGPGTRLTVL.